This paragraph reports one TCR beta chain. The clone's antigen remains unknown. Base qualities are not at hand, and no much larger clone is one base apart. The collaborating institutions used their own protocols to collect whole blood in K2EDTA tubes. For TCRbeta analysis, collaborators shipped samples as frozen whole blood, isolated PBMCs, or DNA extracted from either of those sample types. This specimen belongs to a study of blood T cell repertoires in COVID-19 (dated by TCRdb to between 2020 and 2021). About the study as a whole: Samples from collaborators originated in the United States, Italy and Spain and spanned both the acute and convalescent phases of COVID-19. Where available, HLA class I and class II types were obtained from metadata supplied by the sample provider rather than from assay-based typing. Samples were obtained from the ongoing ImmuneRACE study (first 160 participants) and from 1,254 subjects provided by 6 global collaborators. The repertoires were made available in a free public database intended to serve as a resource for research on the immune response to SARS-CoV-2. The prospective study material was composed of cDNA or gDNA derived from T cells, B-cell-depleted T cells, or PBMCs. The dataset comprised deeply sampled blood TCRbeta repertoires from subjects exposed to, actively infected with, or recovered from COVID-19. The sample metadata nearly always contained a de-identified subject ID, COVID-19 status, age in years and sex. Results the study describes overall, beyond this receptor: The amount of clinical and demographic metadata varied by source and participant and was provided uncurated.

From cysteine to phenylalanine, the CDR3 is 19 amino acids long. CDR3 DNA is the only sequence kept; it has 57 bases, read in frame from the first base. Looking up the germline V gene (reference sequence) yields CDR1 GTSNPN and CDR2 SVGIG. Trimmed from V: 5 bases; trimmed from J: 4 bases; junction bases lacking a gene match: 18. TCRbeta CDR3 regions were amplified from genomic DNA by means of the immunoSEQ Assay, a bias-controlled multiplex PCR. The original pipeline was this. The number of nucleated cells in each sample was estimated from the amplification of reference gene primers within the assay. Sequence reads were collapsed and filtered to measure the absolute abundance of every unique TCRbeta CDR3 rearrangement. For each sample, productive Simpson clonality was calculated as the square root of Simpson's diversity index across productive rearrangements. Imported from immuneACCESS, the table was reduced by TCRdb to in-frame sequences with V and J called. These copies leave out some clones; in studies compared against another copy, an unresolved V gene accounts for under half, and the cause of the remainder is not known. Clone size and the V and J calls come from that table; the DNA yielded D and trimming. In this sample the table shows 120,000 or so clones, 85% to 90% of which occur a single time. The ten biggest clones cover around 0.81% of the sample.

The clonotype originates from a woman aged 45-65 years with active or convalescent COVID-19. The sequence joins TRBV30 to TRBJ2-1; 12 central bases correspond to TRBD2. Sequenced: peripheral blood. At the DNA level, the sequence is TGTGCCTGGTTGGATGCTAGCGGGAGGGGAAACCAAGATTACAATGAGCAGTTCTTC. Its translation is CAWLDASGRGNQDYNEQFF.